This TCR beta chain was obtained from a study of glioma-infiltrating T cells after dendritic cell vaccination. The overall study: Glioblastoma patients came from Phase I and II dendritic cell vaccination trials.

Sequenced by immunoSEQ multiplex PCR; TCRdb stores in-frame clones only, minus some. The repertoire holds roughly 60,000 clones, with about four fifths as singletons. CDR1 is SNHLY, CDR2 FYNNEI, per germline. Unmatched junction bases numbered 4, after V lost 2 bases and J lost 4 bases. CDR3 length: 16 amino acids. Time point: after dendritic cell vaccination, including at tumor progression/relapse. Selection required adequate fresh-frozen tumor tissue plus more than two years' survival data. This receptor was obtained from a human donor with glioblastoma. Here the sequenced sample was blood, taken after dendritic cell vaccination. The rearrangement joins TRBV2 to TRBJ2-3, with 12 bases that match TRBD2. Here the CDR3 DNA reads TGTGCCAGCAGTGAATTGGCTAGCGGGGGGGCAGATACGCAGTATTTT. It translates to CASSELASGGADTQYF.